A single sample gave rise to the 16 T cell receptor beta chains below, sequenced in a study of blood T cell repertoires in COVID-19. Here immunoSEQ multiplex PCR was the method, and the copy in TCRdb shows in-frame clones only, minus some. The top ten hold approximately 7% of the sample, which has some 400,000 clones, roughly 90% seen once. The sample comprised peripheral blood. These receptors were taken from a man between 18 and 35 years old with active or convalescent COVID-19.

V gene TRBV4-3 combines with J gene TRBJ2-7; TRBD1 is a possible D gene (5 bases). The length of the CDR3 is 16 residues. Trimming removed 0 bases at V and 4 bases at J, with 16 bases between. CDR1 and CDR2 from the germline V gene are LGHNA and YSLEER. The CDR3 DNA reads TGCGCCAGCAGCCAAGATAGGTCAGGGATAAGGTACGAGCAGTACTTC. It is translated as CASSQDRSGIRYEQYF.

The genes are TRBV6-5 and TRBJ2-1; D remains ambiguous. Germline CDR1 reads MNHEY; CDR2 reads SVGAGI. The ends were cut back, 4 bases at V and 8 bases at J, with 15 bases in the middle. CDR3 length equals 14 residues. The CDR3 loop reads CASSSKNRAHEQFF. CDR3 in DNA: TGTGCCAGCAGTTCCAAGAACAGAGCTCATGAGCAGTTCTTC.

CDR3 nucleotides: TGTGCCAGCAGTCCAGCGGACTATAGCAATCAGCCCCAGCATTTT. As protein: CASSPADYSNQPQHF. The chain employs TRBV27 and TRBJ1-5; D is unresolved. The CDR3 has 15 amino acids. V was cut by 5 bases and J by 0 bases, with 11 bases left in between. CDR1 and CDR2 from the germline V gene are MNHEY and SMNVEV (reference sequence).

This chain joins TRBV24-1 and TRBJ2-5; no definite D call. This CDR3 is built from 15 residues. Looked up from germline, CDR1 is KGHDR and CDR2 is SFDVKD. V lost 2 bases, J lost 5 bases, and 14 bases lay in between. The CDR3 reads CATSDSGAPWETQYF. The CDR3 DNA follows: TGTGCCACCAGTGATTCCGGTGCTCCCTGGGAGACCCAGTACTTC.

The chain is built from TRBV5-1 and TRBJ2-2; tentative D call: TRBD1 (6 bases). The CDR3 sequence is 15 residues long. The germline V and J ends were trimmed by 1 base and 0 bases, with 7 bases remaining between them. The germline V gene encodes CDR1 SGHRS and CDR2 YFSETQ. DNA for the CDR3: TGCGCCAGCAGCTTGCAGGGGCCGAACACCGGGGAGCTGTTTTTT. Translated, it gives CASSLQGPNTGELFF. Full variable domain (rest looked up from reference TRBV5-1 and TRBJ2-2): KAGVTQTPRYLIKTRGQQVTLSCSPISGHRSVSWYQQTPGQGLQFLFEYFSETQRNKGNFPGRFSGRQFSNSRSEMNVSTLELGDSALYLCASSLQGPNTGELFFGEGSRLTVL.

This chain connects TRBV18 to TRBJ2-5, with D perhaps TRBD1 (6 bases). The germline V and J ends were trimmed by 5 bases and 1 base, with 14 bases remaining between them. CDR3 size: 15 residues. Germline V gives CDR1 KGHSH, CDR2 LQKENI. CDR3 in DNA: TGTGCCAGCTCAGAAAGTCAGGGGACCCAAGAGACCCAGTACTTC. It codes for CASSESQGTQETQYF.

This clone occurred once. The chain has TRBV7-3 and TRBJ1-3; 8 bases are a match to TRBD1. CDR1 and CDR2 from the germline V gene are SGHTA and FQGTGA. The CDR3 sequence is 19 residues long. V dropped 2 bases and J dropped 0; count of bases not matched to a gene: 12. This CDR3 reads CASSLSFWTGTLSGNTIYF. CDR3 sequence (DNA): TGTGCCAGCAGCTTATCATTTTGGACAGGGACACTCTCTGGAAACACCATATATTTT.

V is TRBV15 and J is TRBJ1-5; TRBD1 matches 8 bases. The CDR3 is 15 residues long. After removal of 5 bases from V and 4 bases from J, the junction contained 7 bases not matched to a gene. CDR1 is LNHNV, CDR2 YYDKDF, per germline (reference sequence). CDR3 amino acids: CATSRGTGGNQPQHF. Written as DNA, the CDR3 is TGTGCCACCAGCCGGGGGACAGGAGGTAATCAGCCCCAGCATTTT.

Points on this clone: Because it lacks the conserved phenylalanine or tryptophan at the end, this CDR3 is likely a read error. The limits of the CDR3 on the DNA are not certain, so only TCRdb's listed CDR3 is given. The chain carries TRBV2 and TRBJ1-6. CDR1 and CDR2 (germline): SNHLY, FYNNEI. The CDR3 extends over 14 residues, inclusive of both ends. This chain's CDR3 is CASRYTTAGTVISI.

J is TRBJ1-5 and V is TRBV19; 7 bases agree with TRBD1. J gave up 5 bases and V 5 bases, and 3 bases lay outside the gene matches. CDR1 and CDR2 (germline): LNHDA, SQIVND (reference sequence). This CDR3 is 13 amino acids long. The CDR3 nucleotides are TGTGCCAGTAGTCGGGACAGATATCAGCCCCAGCATTTT. This translates into CASSRDRYQPQHF. The full variable domain, with the rest looked up from reference TRBV19 and TRBJ1-5, is DGGITQSPKYLFRKEGQNVTLSCEQNLNHDAMYWYRQDPGQGLRLIYYSQIVNDFQKGDIAEGYSVSREKKESFPLTVTSAQKNPTAFYLCASSRDRYQPQHFGDGTRLSIL.

Notes on this clone: Relative to the germline gene, one junction end is altered; a read error may explain this. The chain employs TRBV9 and TRBJ2-6, with D possibly TRBD1 on 5 matching bases. The CDR3 runs 18 residues. Germline assignment: CDR1 SGDLS and CDR2 YYNGEE. The CDR3 is CASSVAGRYRSGANVLTF. In DNA form, the CDR3 reads TGTGCCAGCAGCGTAGCAGGCAGATATCGCTCTGGGGCCAACGTGCTGACTTTC.

This clone has just a few counts. The chain uses TRBV30 and TRBJ1-6; D is undetermined. The CDR3 is 14 residues long. Germline CDR1 is GTSNPN and CDR2 is SVGIG (reference sequence). The V end lost 0 bases, the J end lost 9 bases, and 12 bases lay between the germline ends. The CDR3, as DNA: TGTGCCTGGAGTGTGGGTCTCGGCGGTTCACCCCTCCACTTT. Its protein is CAWSVGLGGSPLHF.

This clone was counted a few times. The rearrangement links TRBV7-2 to TRBJ1-2; TRBD1 is a possible D gene (5 bases). V lost 5 bases and J lost 1, with 8 bases in between. This CDR3 is built from 13 residues. Germline loops: CDR1 SGHTA, CDR2 FQGNSA. The CDR3 sequence is CASSPQGNYGYTF. In nucleotides, the CDR3 is TGTGCCAGCAGCCCGCAGGGTAACTATGGCTACACCTTC. Filled out from reference TRBV7-2 and TRBJ1-2, the complete variable domain reads GAGVSQSPSNKVTEKGKDVELRCDPISGHTALYWYRQSLGQGLEFLIYFQGNSAPDKSGLPSDRFSAERTGGSVSTLTIQRTQQEDSAVYLCASSPQGNYGYTFGSGTRLTVV.

The chain uses TRBV4-3 and TRBJ1-4; D is perhaps TRBD1 (5 bases). Between the trimmed V and J ends, which lost 1 base and 4 bases, there was a span of 10 bases. The CDR3 sequence is 15 residues long. The germline CDR1 and CDR2 sequences are LGHNA and YSLEER. The CDR3 DNA reads TGCGCCAGCAGCCAAGGCGGGACGTTTAATGAAAAACTGTTTTTT. Translated, it gives CASSQGGTFNEKLFF.

The V gene is TRBV5-1, the J gene TRBJ2-3, with D possibly matching TRBD1 (5 bases). This CDR3 has 14 residues. The V gene's germline CDR1 is SGHRS and CDR2 YFSETQ. V was pared by 6 bases and J by 3 bases, with 14 bases between. CDR3 amino acids: CASKAQGNTDTQYF. The CDR3 DNA reads TGCGCCAGCAAGGCGCAGGGAAATACAGATACGCAGTATTTT.

The chain recombines TRBV7-2 with TRBJ1-1; D perhaps matches TRBD1 (5 bases). Per the germline V gene, CDR1 is SGHTA and CDR2 is FQGNSA. The CDR3 sequence is 12 residues long. V was clipped by 0 bases and J by 10 bases, with 9 bases between them. The CDR3 loop reads CASSLAQRGAFF. The CDR3 nucleotides read TGTGCCAGCAGCTTAGCGCAAAGGGGAGCTTTCTTT.